This T cell receptor (beta chain) was profiled in a study of T cell responses to AZD1222 COVID-19 vaccine. Whole-study findings and limits: Spike-specific TCR breadth and depth grew following two AZD1222 doses. Clonal diversity may have been underestimated in mostly white British donors. Only five or six AZD1222 recipients were seropositive at baseline.

Assay: immunoSEQ multiplex PCR; the TCRdb copy retains only in-frame clones and omits some. The profile covers 150,000 to 200,000 clones, with about 92% appearing a single time and 8% to 13% taken by the ten largest. As regards this clone: The antigen remains unidentified.

CDR1 and CDR2 (germline): DFQATT, SNEGSKA (reference sequence). The CDR3 is made up of 11 amino acids. V trimming: 7 bases; J trimming: 5 bases; junction bases outside the gene matches: 2. Sample: peripheral blood, taken on day 0 of AZD1222 vaccination. This sequence joins TRBV20-1 and TRBJ1-2; 9 bases align to TRBD1. This sequence was found in an adult in good health. This chain's CDR3 is CSGTGAYGYTF. The CDR3 region has the DNA TGCAGTGGGACAGGGGCTTATGGCTACACCTTC.